One sample yielded the 19 T cell receptor beta chains listed below, sequenced in a study of CD8 T cells in ankylosing spondylitis. Each CDR3 protein gets one entry after TCRdb re-called the 5' RACE reads with MiXCR. Altogether around 130,000 distinct CDR3 sequences are present, approximately 6.8% being singletons, with the ten largest covering less than 15%. Sequencing input: blood, either unsorted or a sorted T cell fraction (not recorded which). The source is a male donor with ankylosing spondylitis or in good health (not recorded which).

This clonotype was recorded at least ten times. The chain has TRBV14 and TRBJ2-1; no clear D. The CDR3 runs to 13 residues. Germline V gives CDR1 SGHDN, CDR2 FVKESK. Between the trimmed V and J ends, which lost 2 bases and 1 base, there was a span of 3 bases. DNA of the CDR3: TGTGCCAGCAGCCAATGGTCCTACAATGAGCAGTTCTTC. Protein: CASSQWSYNEQFF.

This clonotype was seen many times. This chain joins TRBV7-6 and TRBJ2-6; no definite D call. The CDR3 is made up of 16 amino acids. Germline V gene data show CDR1 as SGHVS and CDR2 as FNYEAQ. Trimming took 1 base from V and 0 from J, leaving 7 bases between them. Written as DNA, the CDR3 is TGTGCCAGCAGCTTAGGGGGTAGCTCTGGGGCCAACGTCCTGACTTTC. Translation gives CASSLGGSSGANVLTF.

The chain joins TRBV29-1 to TRBJ2-1, with D unresolved. V lost 7 bases and J lost 10, with 20 bases in between. The CDR3 is made up of 13 amino acids. Germline CDR1 SQVTM, CDR2 ANQGSEA. The chain's CDR3 is CSAAPLLRMEQFF. The CDR3, as DNA: TGCAGCGCCGCCCCTCTATTGAGGATGGAGCAGTTCTTC.

This clonotype was observed at least ten times. The J gene is TRBJ1-5, the V gene TRBV7-2; D ambiguous. The V gene's germline CDR1 is SGHTA and CDR2 FQGNSA. Trimming shortened V by 3 bases and J by 0 bases, and 9 bases separated the two germline ends. The CDR3 is 15 residues long. The DNA for the CDR3 is TGTGCCAGCAGCTTTGGGCGGTATAGCAATCAGCCCCAGCATTTT. Translated: CASSFGRYSNQPQHF.

In this sample, this clonotype turned up many times. The chain recombines TRBV10-3 with TRBJ2-4, with 8 bases that match TRBD2. Germline V gives CDR1 ENHRY, CDR2 SYGVKD. The CDR3 length is 14 residues. With V trimmed by 6 bases and J by 11 bases, 12 bases remained unmatched. The CDR3 DNA reads as TGTGCCATCAGCGATTCCCGGCGGGAGGAAGTTCAGTACTTC. Amino acid sequence: CAISDSRREEVQYF.

This clonotype has a count of ten or more. The chain carries TRBV10-3 and TRBJ2-3; D tentatively fits TRBD1 or TRBD2 (5 bases each). The CDR3 length is 15 residues. In germline, CDR1 is ENHRY, CDR2 SYGVKD. Trimming removed 2 bases at V and 4 bases at J, with 13 bases between. The CDR3 sequence: CAISEPGTQPDTQYF. CDR3 DNA: TGTGCCATCAGTGAGCCCGGGACCCAACCAGATACGCAGTATTTT.

Many counts were recorded for this clonotype. The V and J genes are TRBV7-9 and TRBJ2-7; D is perhaps TRBD2 (6 bases). Germline V gene sequence: CDR1 SEHNR, CDR2 FQNEAQ (reference sequence). Between the trimmed V and J ends, which lost 3 bases and 6 bases, there was a span of 12 bases. The CDR3 consists of 13 residues. The CDR3 DNA reads as TGTGCCAGCAGCTTTGAGGGAGCGGGCGAGCAGTACTTC. It is translated as CASSFEGAGEQYF.

This clonotype has a handful of counts. This chain joins TRBV28 and TRBJ2-2; 10 nucleotides align to TRBD2. The CDR3 runs to 16 residues. The ends lost 2 bases at V and 3 bases at J; junction bases unmatched: 3. Germline V gene sequence: CDR1 MDHEN, CDR2 SYDVKM. This CDR3 reads CASSLQREGHTGELFF. CDR3 bases: TGTGCCAGCAGTTTACAGCGGGAGGGCCACACCGGGGAGCTGTTTTTT.

This clonotype was seen a handful of times. This chain links TRBV29-1 with TRBJ2-5; D uncertain. V was trimmed by 5 bases and J by 0 bases, leaving 10 bases between them. CDR1 SQVTM and CDR2 ANQGSEA come from the germline V gene. This CDR3 is built from 13 residues. The CDR3 nucleotides read TGCAGCGTTCGGGCAGACGACCAAGAGACCCAGTACTTC. This encodes CSVRADDQETQYF.

In this sample, this clonotype turned up many times. V gene TRBV7-2 combines with J gene TRBJ2-1; 9 bases align to TRBD1. Germline values: CDR1 SGHTA, CDR2 FQGNSA. This CDR3 is built from 15 residues. The V gene end was trimmed by 5 bases and the J gene end by 5 bases; junction bases not matched to a gene: 7. Written as DNA, the CDR3 is TGTGCCAGCAGCCTATGGGGACAGGGCCACAATGAGCAGTTCTTC. Protein: CASSLWGQGHNEQFF.

This clonotype was detected many times. The chain combines TRBV11-2 with TRBJ2-7; 14 positions agree with TRBD2. The CDR3 is 20 residues long. Per the germline V gene, CDR1 is SGHAT and CDR2 is FQNNGV. V lost 3 bases to trimming and J lost 2 bases; unmatched junction nucleotides: 15. Here the CDR3 DNA reads TGTGCCAGCAGCTTCCTCTCCCGACTAGCGGGAGGGATAAGGACCTACGAGCAGTACTTC. It encodes CASSFLSRLAGGIRTYEQYF.

This clonotype was counted at least ten times. The V call is TRBV5-1, the J call TRBJ2-1, with 9 positions matching TRBD2. The V segment lost 0 bases and the J segment 6 bases; nucleotides outside the gene matches: 4. In germline, CDR1 is SGHRS, CDR2 YFSETQ. The CDR3 runs to 15 residues. CDR3 in amino acids: CASSLALAGTNEQFF. Here the CDR3 DNA reads TGCGCCAGCAGCTTGGCTCTAGCGGGAACCAATGAGCAGTTCTTC.

The sample holds many counts of this clonotype. J is TRBJ2-7 and V is TRBV7-2; D is perhaps TRBD1 or TRBD2 (7 bases each). This CDR3 is 15 amino acids long. Trimming shortened V by 2 bases and J by 4 bases, and 15 bases separated the two germline ends. Germline V gene sequence: CDR1 SGHTA, CDR2 FQGNSA. CDR3 region: CASSLSGGGQYEQYF. As DNA, the CDR3 is TGTGCCAGCAGCTTATCAGGGGGGGGCCAATACGAGCAGTACTTC.

This clonotype was counted ten times or more. This chain connects TRBV9 to TRBJ2-2, with D perhaps matching TRBD1 or TRBD2 (5 bases each). The germline V gene encodes CDR1 SGDLS and CDR2 YYNGEE. CDR3 length: 17 amino acids. V was clipped by 1 base and J by 0 bases, with 13 bases between them. This chain's CDR3 is CASSVPSRGTNTGELFF. In DNA form, the CDR3 reads TGTGCCAGCAGCGTACCCTCTCGGGGCACGAACACCGGGGAGCTGTTTTTT.

This clonotype has ten or more counts. This chain joins TRBV7-3 and TRBJ2-2; possible D gene TRBD1, 5 bases. The CDR3 totals 15 residues. Trimming removed 5 bases at V and 1 base at J, with 11 bases between. The germline CDR1 and CDR2 sequences are SGHTA and FQGTGA. In DNA, the CDR3 is TGTGCCAGCAGCCGGGCAGGGAAGAACACCGGGGAGCTGTTTTTT. Protein sequence: CASSRAGKNTGELFF.

This clonotype was counted at least ten times. V gene TRBV5-1 combines with J gene TRBJ2-5, with 8 positions matching TRBD2. CDR3 length: 15 amino acids. The germline CDR1 and CDR2 sequences are SGHRS and YFSETQ. J gave up 0 bases and V 3 bases, and 4 bases lay outside the gene matches. Written as DNA, the CDR3 is TGCGCCAGCAGCTCCGGCGGGGGGAACCAAGAGACCCAGTACTTC. It yields the protein CASSSGGGNQETQYF.

This clonotype was seen many times. The chain is built from TRBV20-1 and TRBJ2-1; D gene ambiguous. The CDR3 length is 10 residues. Per germline, CDR1 DFQATT and CDR2 SNEGSKA (reference sequence). V was shortened by 3 bases and J by 8 bases, with 5 bases between the two germline ends. The CDR3 DNA follows: TGCAGTGCTAGCAGCCATGAGCAGTTCTTC. This gives the protein CSASSHEQFF.

The chain joins TRBV10-3 to TRBJ2-2, with 7 nucleotides matching TRBD2. V was pared by 6 bases and J by 1 base, with 11 bases of the junction left unmatched. Germline V gives CDR1 ENHRY, CDR2 SYGVKD. The CDR3 runs to 17 residues. As DNA, the CDR3 is TGTGCCATCAGCTCCCGTTCGGGAGGAATGAACACCGGGGAGCTGTTTTTT. Its protein is CAISSRSGGMNTGELFF.

At least ten counts were recorded for this clonotype. This chain joins TRBV11-2 and TRBJ1-1; 8 nucleotides align to TRBD1. The CDR3 has 14 residues. V lost 4 bases, J lost 3 bases, and 4 bases stayed unmatched. CDR1 and CDR2 (germline): SGHAT, FQNNGV. CDR3: CASSSDRVYTEAFF. CDR3 nucleotide sequence: TGTGCCAGCAGCTCGGACAGGGTTTACACTGAAGCTTTCTTT.